The T cell receptor beta chain described here comes from a study of CD8+CD57+ T cells in acquired aplastic anemia. The study profiled TCR beta VDJ and CDR3 using genomic DNA as template. Each CDR3 protein is one row after TCRdb ran MiXCR on the reads. Of about 180,000 distinct CDR3 sequences in the sample, around 60% were seen once. CD8+CD57+ cell expansion, shown by flow cytometry, had occurred in the patients selected for sequencing. This CDR3 spans 13 amino acids. The V gene lost 2 bases and the J gene lost 2 bases, with 4 bases spanning the gap. From germline, CDR1 is MGHDK and CDR2 SYGVNS. V and J are TRBV25-1 and TRBJ1-5; D call uncertain. This receptor was taken from a human donor with aplastic anemia. Input material: sorted CD4+, CD8+, or CD8+CD57+ T cells (not recorded which) from PBMCs. The CDR3 DNA reads TGTGCCAGCAGTGAACCGGGCAATCAGCCCCAGCATTTT. Residues: CASSEPGNQPQHF.